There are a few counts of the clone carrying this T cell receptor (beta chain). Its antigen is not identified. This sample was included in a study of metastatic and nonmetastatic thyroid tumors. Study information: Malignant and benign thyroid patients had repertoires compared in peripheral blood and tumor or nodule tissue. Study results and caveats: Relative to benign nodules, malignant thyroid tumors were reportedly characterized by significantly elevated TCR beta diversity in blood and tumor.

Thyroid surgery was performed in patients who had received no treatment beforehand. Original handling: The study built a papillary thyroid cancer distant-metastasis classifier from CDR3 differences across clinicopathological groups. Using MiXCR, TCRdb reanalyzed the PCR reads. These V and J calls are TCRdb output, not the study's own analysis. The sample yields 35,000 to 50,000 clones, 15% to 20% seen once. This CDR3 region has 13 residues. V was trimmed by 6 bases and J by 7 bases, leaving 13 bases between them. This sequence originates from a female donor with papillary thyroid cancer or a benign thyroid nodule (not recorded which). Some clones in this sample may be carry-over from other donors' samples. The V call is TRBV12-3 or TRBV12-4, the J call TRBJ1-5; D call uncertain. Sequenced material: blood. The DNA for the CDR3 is TGTGCCAGCAGGCTAGGAGTGCGGCAGCCCCAGCATTTT. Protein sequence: CASRLGVRQPQHF.